The 14 T cell receptor beta chains given below trace back to one sample, sequenced in a study of somatic mutations in cytotoxic T cells in rheumatoid arthritis. TCRdb's table, derived via immunoSEQ multiplex PCR, lists solely in-frame clones and lacks some. The data contain approximately 14,000 clones, 72% of them seen just once; the ten biggest clones take up 10%. The source material was CD8+ T cells sorted from blood. The receptors here all came from an adult with rheumatoid arthritis.

On this clone itself: Relative to the germline gene, one junction end is altered; a read error may explain this. The chain links TRBV9 to TRBJ2-3; a possible D gene is TRBD2 (6 bases). Germline loops: CDR1 SGDLS, CDR2 YYNGEE. The CDR3 has 15 amino acids. The CDR3 DNA is TGTGCCAACAGCTTTGCCGGGACTAGCACAGATACGCAGTATTTT. This gives the protein CANSFAGTSTDTQYF.

V and J are TRBV5-4 and TRBJ2-7; D uncertain. Germline assignment: CDR1 SGHNT and CDR2 YYREEE (reference sequence). V shed 0 bases and J shed 6 bases, with 4 bases lying between them. The CDR3 covers 11 residues. The DNA of the CDR3 is TGTGCCAGCAGCTTGGCCGGCGAGCAGTACTTC. This sequence encodes CASSLAGEQYF.

The chain joins TRBV5-4 to TRBJ2-2; 8 nucleotides line up with TRBD2. The CDR3 consists of 15 residues. Germline V gene lookup returns CDR1 SGHNT and CDR2 YYREEE (reference sequence). J was trimmed by 6 bases and V by 7 bases; bases with no gene match: 11. Here the CDR3 reads CASAFRGGVPGELFF. Written as DNA, the CDR3 is TGTGCCAGCGCCTTCCGGGGGGGCGTCCCCGGGGAGCTGTTTTTT.

This sequence joins TRBV7-3 and TRBJ2-3; the D gene could be TRBD1 or TRBD2 (5 bases each). There are 15 residues in the CDR3. The ends were cut back, 0 bases at V and 0 bases at J, with 7 bases in the middle. CDR1 and CDR2 from the germline V gene are SGHTA and FQGTGA. CDR3 nucleotides: TGTGCCAGCAGCTTAACGGGGGTGAGCACAGATACGCAGTATTTT. It codes for CASSLTGVSTDTQYF.

The J gene is TRBJ2-7, the V gene TRBV9; the match to TRBD2 covers 7 bases. The V gene's germline CDR1 is SGDLS and CDR2 YYNGEE. The CDR3 covers 14 residues. After removal of 0 bases from V and 2 bases from J, the junction contained 2 bases not matched to a gene. The CDR3 region is CASSVGGGTYEQYF. CDR3 coding DNA: TGTGCCAGCAGCGTAGGGGGGGGGACCTACGAGCAGTACTTC.

The gene calls are TRBV9 and TRBJ1-1, with D unresolved. Trimming removed 0 bases at V and 5 bases at J, with 8 bases between. This CDR3 region has 13 residues. The germline gives CDR1 SGDLS, CDR2 YYNGEE. The CDR3 sequence is CASSVGSGTEAFF. CDR3 coding DNA: TGTGCCAGCAGCGTAGGTTCGGGAACTGAAGCTTTCTTT.

This clone was observed a few times. The V and J genes are TRBV5-8 and TRBJ1-2; TRBD1 agrees at 7 bases. V lost 2 bases to trimming and J lost 3 bases; unmatched junction nucleotides: 1. CDR1 is SGHTS, CDR2 YDEGEE, per germline. The CDR3 extends over 13 amino acids. CDR3 in DNA: TGTGCCAGCAGCTTCGGGACAGACTATGGCTACACCTTC. Translating it yields CASSFGTDYGYTF.

The V call is TRBV6-5, the J call TRBJ2-2; D gene unclear. Germline V gene data show CDR1 as MNHEY and CDR2 as SVGAGI. This CDR3 is built from 13 residues. V was clipped by 2 bases and J by 2 bases, with 3 bases between them. The CDR3 is CASSYINTGELFF. DNA of the CDR3: TGTGCCAGCAGTTACATCAACACCGGGGAGCTGTTTTTT.

V gene TRBV9 combines with J gene TRBJ1-1; D remains unclear. V shed 4 bases and J shed 0 bases, with 22 bases lying between them. There are 18 residues in the CDR3. Germline V CDR1 and CDR2: SGDLS, YYNGEE. The CDR3 DNA is TGTGCCAGCAGCATCAGGATCGACAAGCCCAATATGAACACTGAAGCTTTCTTT. Encoded protein: CASSIRIDKPNMNTEAFF. The whole variable domain, filled in from reference TRBV9 and TRBJ1-1, reads DSGVTQTPKHLITATGQRVTLRCSPRSGDLSVYWYQQSLDQGLQFLIQYYNGEERAKGNILERFSAQQFPDLHSELNLSSLELGDSALYFCASSIRIDKPNMNTEAFFGQGTRLTVV.

The chain recombines TRBV7-9 with TRBJ2-5; TRBD2 matches at 8 bases. The CDR3 loop spans 15 amino acids. J gave up 1 base and V 5 bases, and 6 bases lay outside the gene matches. The germline V gene has CDR1 SEHNR and CDR2 FQNEAQ (reference sequence). CDR3 nucleotides: TGTGCCAGCAGCAACCTACTAGCGGCCCAAGAGACCCAGTACTTC. Its translation is CASSNLLAAQETQYF. The full variable domain, its missing parts supplied by reference TRBV7-9 and TRBJ2-5, is DTGVSQNPRHKITKRGQNVTFRCDPISEHNRLYWYRQTLGQGPEFLTYFQNEAQLEKSRLLSDRFSAERPKGSFSTLEIQRTEQGDSAMYLCASSNLLAAQETQYFGPGTRLLVL.

As regards this clone: Germline and junction disagree at one end, which may indicate a read error. V and J are TRBV2 and TRBJ1-1; 7 positions agree with TRBD1. CDR1 and CDR2 (germline): SNHLY, FYNNEI. The CDR3 sequence is 17 residues long. Written as DNA, the CDR3 is TGTGCCAGCACTGAAGGGGGCATCCCGGAGGAGTACACTGAAGCTTTCTTT. It yields the protein CASTEGGIPEEYTEAFF.

The V and J genes are TRBV18 and TRBJ1-6; D gene unclear. CDR1 is KGHSH, CDR2 LQKENI, per germline. The CDR3 has 14 residues. V was pared by 0 bases and J by 7 bases, with 7 bases between. The CDR3 DNA reads as TGTGCCAGCTCACCACCGTACGGGAATTCACCCCTCCACTTT. It yields the protein CASSPPYGNSPLHF.

This sequence joins TRBV6-4 and TRBJ1-5; D gene uncertain. The CDR3 runs 17 residues. Looked up from germline, CDR1 is MRHNA and CDR2 is SNTAGT. CDR3 sequence: CAREQAPTSDLHQPQHF. The CDR3 DNA follows: TGTGCGAGAGAGCAGGCACCTACTTCGGATCTTCATCAGCCCCAGCATTTT.

The chain couples TRBV7-9 to TRBJ2-7, with TRBD1 matching 7 bases. The CDR3 has 13 amino acids. V lost 5 bases, J lost 5 bases, and 6 bases stayed unmatched. The germline V gene encodes CDR1 SEHNR and CDR2 FQNEAQ (reference sequence). In DNA form, the CDR3 reads TGTGCCAGCAGCGCCACAGGGGTCGACGAGCAGTACTTC. The encoded protein is CASSATGVDEQYF.